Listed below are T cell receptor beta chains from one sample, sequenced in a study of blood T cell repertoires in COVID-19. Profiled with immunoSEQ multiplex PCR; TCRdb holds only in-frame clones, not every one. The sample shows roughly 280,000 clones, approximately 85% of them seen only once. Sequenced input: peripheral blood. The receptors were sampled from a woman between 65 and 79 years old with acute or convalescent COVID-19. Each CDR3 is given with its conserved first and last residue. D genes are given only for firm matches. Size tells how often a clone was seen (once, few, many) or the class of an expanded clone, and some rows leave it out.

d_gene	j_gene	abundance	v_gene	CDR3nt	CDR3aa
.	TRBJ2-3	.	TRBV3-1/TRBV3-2	TGTGCCAGCAGCCCCTATTTCAGCGGCCGCACAGATACGCAGTATTTT	CASSPYFSGRTDTQYF
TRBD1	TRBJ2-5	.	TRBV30	TGTGCCTGGGAGACAGGGAGCGAGACCCAGTACTTC	CAWETGSETQYF
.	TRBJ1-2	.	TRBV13	TGTGCCAGCAGCTCGGGAGGGCTCGCTAACTATGGCTACACCTTC	CASSSGGLANYGYTF
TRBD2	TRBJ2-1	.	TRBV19	TGTGCCAGTGTCTCCCTAGCGGGGGCCTTCAATGAGCAGTTCTTC	CASVSLAGAFNEQFF
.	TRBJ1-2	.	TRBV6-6	TGTGCCAGCAGTTACTCGTTAGAGCGGGGAGGCTACACCTTC	CASSYSLERGGYTF
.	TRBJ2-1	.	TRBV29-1	TGCAGCGTTGAAAGGGGGGGGCTCTGGGCCTCCTACAATGAGCAGTTCTTC	CSVERGGLWASYNEQFF
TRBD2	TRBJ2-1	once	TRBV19	TGTGCCAGTAGTATAGATCTCGCCGGGGGGGCCGACAATGAGCAGTTCTTC	CASSIDLAGGADNEQFF
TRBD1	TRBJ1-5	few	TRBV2	TGTGCCAGCAGCTGGACAGGGCATGTCCATTTT	CASSWTGHVHF
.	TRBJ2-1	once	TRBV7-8	TGTGCCAGCAGCTACCGAATGAGCTCCTACAATGAGCAGTTCTTC	CASSYRMSSYNEQFF
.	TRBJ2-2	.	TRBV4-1	TGCGCCAGCAGCCAAGACGTCCGGGTTCGGGGCGGGGAGCTGTTTTTT	CASSQDVRVRGGELFF
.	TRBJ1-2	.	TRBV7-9	TGTGCCAGCAGCCCCGCGGCGCACTATGGCTACACCTTC	CASSPAAHYGYTF
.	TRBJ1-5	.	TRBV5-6	TGTGCCAGCAGCTTAACAGGTCAGCCCCAGCATTTT	CASSLTGQPQHF
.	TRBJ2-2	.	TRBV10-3	TGTGCCCATTCAGGGTCGGCCGACACCGGGGAGCTGTTTTTT	CAHSGSADTGELFF